Presented here are 29 T cell receptor beta chains from one specimen sequenced in a study of Tregs in tolerant kidney transplant recipients. Libraries were prepared by immunoSEQ multiplex PCR; TCRdb keeps only in-frame clonotypes and omits some of them. The top ten clones hold 2.1% of a sample with over 50,000 clones, roughly 88% of them seen once. The specimen was Tregs from blood, collected before the transplant. Every receptor here comes from a human donor who received a combined kidney and bone marrow transplant.

This clone turned up a few times. This chain uses TRBV25-1 with TRBJ1-1; D ambiguous. The CDR3 runs 14 residues. In germline, CDR1 is MGHDK, CDR2 SYGVNS. Trimming removed 4 bases at V and 4 bases at J, with 13 bases between. The CDR3 protein is CASSVRGMVTEAFF. CDR3 DNA sequence: TGTGCCAGCAGTGTGCGAGGTATGGTCACTGAAGCTTTCTTT.

The chain is built from TRBV29-1 and TRBJ1-2; D gene ambiguous. The CDR3 has 10 amino acids. Germline lookup yields CDR1 SQVTM and CDR2 ANQGSEA. V was shortened by 7 bases and J by 4 bases, with 7 bases between the two germline ends. The CDR3 region is CSAKTYGYTF. The CDR3 nucleotides read TGCAGCGCAAAGACCTATGGCTACACCTTC.

Comment on this clone: At one of its ends the junction is not consistent with the germline gene, which may arise from a read error. The genes are TRBV28 and TRBJ1-5; no clear D. Germline V gene data show CDR1 as MDHEN and CDR2 as SYDVKM. The CDR3 covers 17 residues. The CDR3 DNA reads TGTGCCGGCAGTTTGAGCAGCTTAATCTATAGCAATCAGCCCCAGCATTTT. It yields the protein CAGSLSSLIYSNQPQHF.

V is TRBV2 and J is TRBJ1-1; a possible D gene is TRBD1 (6 bases). This CDR3 is built from 13 residues. Germline V lookup: CDR1 SNHLY, CDR2 FYNNEI. The V end lost 8 bases, the J end lost 11 bases, and 21 bases lay between the germline ends. DNA of the CDR3: TGTGCCAGCCTTTTAAAACAGGGTCTTTGGGCTTTCTTT. This translates into CASLLKQGLWAFF.

The chain has TRBV28 and TRBJ1-6; no clear D. Germline values: CDR1 MDHEN, CDR2 SYDVKM. The CDR3 extends over 16 amino acids. V shed 3 bases and J shed 3 bases, with 12 bases lying between them. CDR3 sequence: CASSLWVSIYNSPLHF. CDR3 nucleotides: TGTGCCAGCAGTTTGTGGGTATCCATCTATAATTCACCCCTCCACTTT.

The sample holds a few counts of this clone. The rearrangement joins TRBV7-8 to TRBJ1-6; D is uncertain. The CDR3 loop spans 16 amino acids. V lost 3 bases, J lost 5 bases, and 14 bases lay in between. The V gene's germline CDR1 is SGHVS and CDR2 FQNEAQ. In DNA, the CDR3 is TGTGCCAGCAGCTTGGGAGGGCCTGGAGATAATTCACCCCTCCACTTT. Its translation is CASSLGGPGDNSPLHF.

This chain links TRBV6-5 with TRBJ2-1; 8 bases map to TRBD2. The length of the CDR3 is 16 residues. V lost 4 bases and J lost 0; bases outside the gene matches: 5. Germline-derived CDR1 and CDR2 are MNHEY and SVGAGI. This CDR3 is CASSWRAGASYNEQFF. DNA of the CDR3: TGTGCCAGCAGTTGGAGAGCGGGGGCCTCCTACAATGAGCAGTTCTTC.

The V and J genes are TRBV5-8 and TRBJ2-5; 8 bases are a match to TRBD2. J lost 2 bases, V lost 2 bases, and 5 bases had no gene match. The CDR3 extends over 15 amino acids. Germline V gene lookup returns CDR1 SGHTS and CDR2 YDEGEE. This CDR3 is CASSFKRGSQETQYF. For the CDR3, the DNA is TGTGCCAGCAGCTTCAAGCGGGGGTCACAAGAGACCCAGTACTTC. The full variable domain, rest sourced from reference TRBV5-8 and TRBJ2-5, is EAGVTQSPTHLIKTRGQQATLRCSPISGHTSVYWYQQALGLGLQFLLWYDEGEERNRGNFPPRFSGRQFPNYSSELNVNALELEDSALYLCASSFKRGSQETQYFGPGTRLLVL.

The chain is built from TRBV7-9 and TRBJ2-3; maybe TRBD1 (5 bases). Germline CDR1 and CDR2: SEHNR and FQNEAQ (reference sequence). The germline V and J ends were trimmed by 7 bases and 2 bases, with 16 bases remaining between them. The CDR3 extends over 15 amino acids. The chain's CDR3 is CASTRDQGVTDTQYF. In DNA form, the CDR3 reads TGTGCCAGCACCCGAGATCAGGGTGTCACAGATACGCAGTATTTT.

V usage is TRBV7-9 and J usage is TRBJ2-1, with D maybe TRBD1 (6 bases). Trimming removed 1 base at V and 9 bases at J, with 10 bases between. CDR3 size: 13 residues. Germline CDR1 is SEHNR and CDR2 is FQNEAQ (reference sequence). CDR3 region: CASSLVGAFEQFF. As DNA, the CDR3 is TGTGCCAGCAGCTTAGTGGGGGCATTTGAGCAGTTCTTC.

The chain links TRBV30 to TRBJ2-1; TRBD1 is a possible D gene (6 bases). Germline CDR1 reads GTSNPN; CDR2 reads SVGIG (reference sequence). V was pared by 1 base and J by 2 bases, with 12 bases between. CDR3 length: 15 residues. The chain's CDR3 is CAWSGEGGPYNEQFF. In nucleotides, the CDR3 is TGTGCCTGGAGTGGGGAAGGGGGACCCTACAATGAGCAGTTCTTC.

The J gene is TRBJ1-5, the V gene TRBV19; tentative D call: TRBD1 (6 bases). CDR3 length: 14 amino acids. The ends were cut back, 4 bases at V and 1 base at J, with 8 bases in the middle. Germline CDR1 and CDR2: LNHDA and SQIVND (reference sequence). CDR3 sequence (DNA): TGTGCCAGTAGTAGGACAGTAAGCAATCAGCCCCAGCATTTT. It specifies CASSRTVSNQPQHF.

The CDR3 loop is CASSGGIESYEQYF. In nucleotides, the CDR3 is TGTGCCAGCAGTGGTGGCATAGAATCCTACGAGCAGTACTTC. The genes are TRBV2 and TRBJ2-7; D is unresolved. The CDR3 contains 14 residues. Germline V gene sequence: CDR1 SNHLY, CDR2 FYNNEI. V lost 4 bases to trimming and J lost 1 base, with 11 bases between them. Variable domain in full (rest from reference TRBV2 and TRBJ2-7): EPEVTQTPSHQVTQMGQEVILRCVPISNHLYFYWYRQILGQKVEFLVSFYNNEISEKSEIFDDQFSVERPDGSNFTLKIRSTKLEDSAMYFCASSGGIESYEQYFGPGTRLTVT.

The chain uses TRBV15 and TRBJ2-7, with D maybe TRBD2 (6 bases). Germline values: CDR1 LNHNV, CDR2 YYDKDF (reference sequence). V dropped 3 bases and J dropped 5 bases, with 11 bases sitting between them. This CDR3 is built from 13 residues. The CDR3 bases are TGTGCCACCAGCAGCGGGACTGGCGACGAGCAGTACTTC. Protein sequence: CATSSGTGDEQYF.

As to this clone: This same CDR3 is encoded by further DNA sequences in the sample. The chain carries TRBV18 and TRBJ2-2; the D gene could be TRBD1 or TRBD2 (5 bases each). CDR1 is KGHSH, CDR2 LQKENI, per germline. V lost 6 bases and J 2 bases, leaving 16 bases between the germline ends. The CDR3 length is 16 residues. The CDR3 region has the DNA TGTGCCAGCTCGCAAGTGGGGGAAGCAAACACCGGGGAGCTGTTTTTT. Its translation is CASSQVGEANTGELFF. Variable domain in full (rest from reference TRBV18 and TRBJ2-2): NAGVMQNPRHLVRRRGQEARLRCSPMKGHSHVYWYRQLPEEGLKFMVYLQKENIIDESGMPKERFSAEFPKEGPSILRIQQVVRGDSAAYFCASSQVGEANTGELFFGEGSRLTVL.

This CDR3 is CASSPRQGATGANVLTF. For the CDR3, the DNA is TGCGCCAGCAGCCCCAGACAGGGGGCTACCGGGGCCAACGTCCTGACTTTC. V gene TRBV4-1 combines with J gene TRBJ2-6, with TRBD1 matching over 10 bases. Looked up from germline, CDR1 is MGHRA and CDR2 is YSYEKL. Trimming removed 4 bases from V and 4 bases from J; junction bases left unmatched: 7. The CDR3 covers 17 residues.

The chain uses TRBV28 and TRBJ2-3; D is unresolved. V lost 2 bases and J 2 bases, leaving 8 bases between the germline ends. The CDR3 consists of 14 residues. CDR1 and CDR2 (germline): MDHEN, SYDVKM. The CDR3 spells CASSLTRITDTQYF. In DNA, the CDR3 is TGTGCCAGCAGTTTAACACGGATCACAGATACGCAGTATTTT.

This chain joins TRBV7-2 and TRBJ2-5; perhaps TRBD1 as D (5 bases). Looked up from germline, CDR1 is SGHTA and CDR2 is FQGNSA. Trimming removed 3 bases from V and 2 bases from J, with 7 bases in between. The CDR3 is made up of 13 amino acids. For the CDR3, the DNA is TGTGCCAGCAGCTTGGACAAACAAGAGACCCAGTACTTC. This gives the protein CASSLDKQETQYF. The full variable domain, its missing parts supplied by reference TRBV7-2 and TRBJ2-5, is GAGVSQSPSNKVTEKGKDVELRCDPISGHTALYWYRQSLGQGLEFLIYFQGNSAPDKSGLPSDRFSAERTGGSVSTLTIQRTQQEDSAVYLCASSLDKQETQYFGPGTRLLVL.

This clone appeared a few times. V is TRBV7-2 and J is TRBJ1-2; 7 bases line up with TRBD1. The germline CDR1 and CDR2 sequences are SGHTA and FQGNSA. This CDR3 is 14 amino acids long. V shed 3 bases and J 8 bases; nucleotides not matched to a gene: 9. This CDR3 is CASSFEALQGGYTF. The CDR3 bases are TGTGCCAGCAGCTTCGAGGCGTTACAGGGGGGCTACACCTTC.

The V and J genes are TRBV27 and TRBJ2-4, with a tentative D call TRBD2 (6 bases). The CDR3 covers 14 residues. Trimming pared 6 bases from V and 6 bases from J, leaving 15 bases between. Germline-derived CDR1 and CDR2 are MNHEY and SMNVEV (reference sequence). The DNA for the CDR3 is TGTGCCAGCAGCCGTGGTGGTAGCGGAAACATTCAGTACTTC. Translated: CASSRGGSGNIQYF.

The chain carries TRBV30 and TRBJ1-2, with 12 bases that match TRBD1. V lost 5 bases, J lost 5 bases, and 6 bases stayed unmatched. The CDR3 runs to 14 residues. Germline CDR1 and CDR2: GTSNPN and SVGIG (reference sequence). The DNA for the CDR3 is TGTGCCTGGTGGGGACAGGGGGCAGAGTATGGCTACACCTTC. It yields the protein CAWWGQGAEYGYTF.

The CDR3 loop is CASSLGVTGELFF. The CDR3 DNA follows: TGCGCCAGCAGCTTGGGAGTCACCGGGGAGCTGTTTTTT. The rearrangement links TRBV5-1 to TRBJ2-2; D remains unclear. Trimming pared 0 bases from V and 4 bases from J, leaving 4 bases between. There are 13 residues in the CDR3. Germline lookup yields CDR1 SGHRS and CDR2 YFSETQ.

The chain combines TRBV6-5 with TRBJ1-2; unclear D gene. V lost 6 bases, J lost 5 bases, and 7 bases lay in between. The CDR3 spans 11 residues. CDR1 and CDR2 (germline): MNHEY, SVGAGI. The CDR3 DNA follows: TGTGCCAGCAGAAACCAGTATGGCTACACCTTC. It codes for CASRNQYGYTF.

The rearrangement links TRBV11-2 to TRBJ2-5, with TRBD1 as a possible D gene (5 bases). This CDR3 is built from 14 residues. Trimming removed 5 bases at V and 5 bases at J, with 15 bases between. CDR1 and CDR2 (germline): SGHAT, FQNNGV. The CDR3 spells CASSRQLPGETQYF. The DNA for the CDR3 is TGTGCCAGCAGCCGACAGCTCCCCGGGGAGACCCAGTACTTC.

The chain recombines TRBV6-1 with TRBJ1-2; perhaps TRBD1 as D (5 bases). Germline V lookup: CDR1 MNHNS, CDR2 SASEGT. The V end lost 6 bases, the J end lost 6 bases, and 17 bases lay between the germline ends. This CDR3 has 14 amino acids. CDR3 coding DNA: TGTGCCAGCAGGGGGGACCCAAAGGCCCATGGCTACACCTTC. Residues: CASRGDPKAHGYTF.

The chain joins TRBV5-4 to TRBJ2-5; a weak D match, TRBD2 (7 bases). CDR1 SGHNT and CDR2 YYREEE come from the germline V gene (reference sequence). The CDR3 loop spans 13 amino acids. Trimming stripped 1 base from V and 7 bases from J, with 11 bases between. The CDR3 protein is CASSLRGAGTQYF. DNA of the CDR3: TGTGCCAGCAGCTTGCGGGGGGCTGGGACCCAGTACTTC.

The chain couples TRBV11-2 to TRBJ1-3; the D is unclear. Germline loops: CDR1 SGHAT, CDR2 FQNNGV. Between the trimmed V and J ends, which lost 2 bases and 0 bases, there was a span of 8 bases. The length of the CDR3 is 15 residues. The CDR3 protein is CASSLTEHSGNTIYF. CDR3 nucleotide sequence: TGTGCCAGCAGCTTAACCGAGCACTCTGGAAACACCATATATTTT. The full variable domain, in which reference TRBV11-2 and TRBJ1-3 provide the parts outside the CDR3, is EAGVAQSPRYKIIEKRQSVAFWCNPISGHATLYWYQQILGQGPKLLIQFQNNGVVDDSQLPKDRFSAERLKGVDSTLKIQPAKLEDSAVYLCASSLTEHSGNTIYFGEGSWLTVV.

V and J are TRBV7-8 and TRBJ2-7; D ambiguous. The CDR3 covers 15 residues. V lost 1 base and J lost 2, with 12 bases in between. CDR1 SGHVS and CDR2 FQNEAQ come from the germline V gene. DNA of the CDR3: TGTGCCAGCAGCTTAGATTTCGGGCTGACCTACGAGCAGTACTTC. It codes for CASSLDFGLTYEQYF.

The genes are TRBV7-2 and TRBJ1-1; no clear D. Between the trimmed V and J ends, which lost 5 bases and 0 bases, there was a span of 22 bases. There are 18 residues in the CDR3. Germline CDR1 SGHTA, CDR2 FQGNSA. CDR3 region: CASSPALLGYRMNTEAFF. CDR3 coding DNA: TGTGCCAGCAGCCCGGCGCTCTTGGGATATCGTATGAACACTGAAGCTTTCTTT.